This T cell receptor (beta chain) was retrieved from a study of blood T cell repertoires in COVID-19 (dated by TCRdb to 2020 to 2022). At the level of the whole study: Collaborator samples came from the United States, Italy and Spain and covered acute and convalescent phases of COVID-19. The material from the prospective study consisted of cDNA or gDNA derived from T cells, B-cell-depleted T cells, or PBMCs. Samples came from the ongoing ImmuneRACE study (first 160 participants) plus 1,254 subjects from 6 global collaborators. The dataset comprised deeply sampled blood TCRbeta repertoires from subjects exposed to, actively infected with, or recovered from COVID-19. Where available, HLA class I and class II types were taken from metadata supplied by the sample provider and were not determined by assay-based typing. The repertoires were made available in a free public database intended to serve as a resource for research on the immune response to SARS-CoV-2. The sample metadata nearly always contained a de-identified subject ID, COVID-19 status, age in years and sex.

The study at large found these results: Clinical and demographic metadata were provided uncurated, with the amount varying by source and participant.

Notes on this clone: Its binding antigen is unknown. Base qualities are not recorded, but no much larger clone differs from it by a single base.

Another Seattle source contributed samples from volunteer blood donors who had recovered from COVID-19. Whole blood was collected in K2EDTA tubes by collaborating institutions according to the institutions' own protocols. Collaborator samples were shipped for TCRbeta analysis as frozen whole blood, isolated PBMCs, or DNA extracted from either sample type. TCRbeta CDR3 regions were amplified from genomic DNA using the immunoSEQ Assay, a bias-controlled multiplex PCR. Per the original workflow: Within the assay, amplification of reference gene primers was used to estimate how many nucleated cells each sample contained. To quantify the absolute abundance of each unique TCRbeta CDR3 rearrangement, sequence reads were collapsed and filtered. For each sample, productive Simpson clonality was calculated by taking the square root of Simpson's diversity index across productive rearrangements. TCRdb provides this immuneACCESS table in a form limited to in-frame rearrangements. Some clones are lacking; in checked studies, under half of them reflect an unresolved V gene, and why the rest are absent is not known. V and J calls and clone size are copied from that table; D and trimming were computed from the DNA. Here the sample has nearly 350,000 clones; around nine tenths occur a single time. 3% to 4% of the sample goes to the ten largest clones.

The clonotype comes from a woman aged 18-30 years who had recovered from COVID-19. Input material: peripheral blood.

The nucleotide sequence is TGTGCCACCAGTGATTCGCGGTATGCGGGCAATCAGCCCCAGCATTTT. Its amino acids are CATSDSRYAGNQPQHF. This chain is built from TRBV24-1 and TRBJ1-5, with the D segment identity uncertain. According to the germline V gene, CDR1 reads KGHDR and CDR2 reads SFDVKD. V and J lose 2 bases and 2 bases, and a span of 12 bases separates them. Measured from the cysteine to the phenylalanine, the CDR3 is 16 residues long. This entry keeps only the CDR3 DNA: 48 bases, framed from base 1.